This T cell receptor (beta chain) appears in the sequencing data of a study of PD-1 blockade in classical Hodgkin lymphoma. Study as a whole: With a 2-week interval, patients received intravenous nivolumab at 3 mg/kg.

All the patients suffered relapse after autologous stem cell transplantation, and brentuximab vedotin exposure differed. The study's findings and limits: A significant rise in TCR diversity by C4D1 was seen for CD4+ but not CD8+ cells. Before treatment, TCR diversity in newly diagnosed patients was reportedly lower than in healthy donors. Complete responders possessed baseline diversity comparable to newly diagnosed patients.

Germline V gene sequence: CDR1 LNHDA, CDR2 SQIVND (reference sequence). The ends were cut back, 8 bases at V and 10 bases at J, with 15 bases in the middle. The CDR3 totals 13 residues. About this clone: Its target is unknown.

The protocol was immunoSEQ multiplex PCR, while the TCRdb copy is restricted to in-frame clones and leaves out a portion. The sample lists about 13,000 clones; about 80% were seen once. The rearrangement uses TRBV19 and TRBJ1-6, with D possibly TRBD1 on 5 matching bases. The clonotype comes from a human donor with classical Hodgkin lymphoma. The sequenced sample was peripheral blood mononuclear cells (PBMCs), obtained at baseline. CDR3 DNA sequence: TGTGCCAGTGGGGGGTTTATAGAATCACCCCTCCACTTT. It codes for CASGGFIESPLHF.